The 10 T cell receptor beta chains given below trace back to one sample, sequenced in a study of identical twins. TCRdb recomputed calls from the 5' RACE reads with MiXCR, one row per CDR3 protein. Here the sample spans some 630,000 distinct CDR3 sequences, roughly 6.6% being singletons. In addition, the sample was reused for a study of yellow fever vaccine responses in identical twins.

Input material: PBMCs. These TCRs come from a woman between 18 and 30 years old in good health.

CDR3 in amino acids: CASSYRRGSYEQYF. CDR3 nucleotide sequence: TGTGCCAGCAGTTACAGGAGGGGCTCCTACGAGCAGTACTTC. This chain links TRBV6-2 or TRBV6-3 with TRBJ2-7; D might be TRBD2 (6 bases). CDR3 size: 14 residues. V was cut by 2 bases and J by 0 bases, with 8 bases left in between. Germline loops: CDR1 MNHEY, CDR2 SVGEGT.

The chain joins TRBV11-1 to TRBJ2-5; 9 bases agree with TRBD2. The CDR3 runs 19 residues. Unmatched junction bases numbered 14, after V lost 1 base and J lost 2 bases. Germline CDR1 SGHAT, CDR2 FQDESV (reference sequence). The CDR3 coding sequence is TGTGCCAGCAGCTTAGATTTGGAGGGACTAGCACCACCTCAAGAGACCCAGTACTTC. This sequence encodes CASSLDLEGLAPPQETQYF.

This clonotype was picked up many times. The chain joins TRBV11-2 to TRBJ2-3; 11 bases match TRBD2. The junction had 0 bases not matched to a gene; V was cut back by 3 bases and J by 1 base. Germline V gene data show CDR1 as SGHAT and CDR2 as FQNNGV. This CDR3 contains 15 residues. CDR3 sequence (DNA): TGTGCCAGCAGCTTTAGCGGGGGGGGCACAGATACGCAGTATTTT. As protein: CASSFSGGGTDTQYF.

This rearrangement joins TRBV20-1 to TRBJ2-7; 10 bases are shared with TRBD2. The V gene's germline CDR1 is DFQATT and CDR2 SNEGSKA (reference sequence). The CDR3 runs 15 residues. CDR3 amino acids: CRASPGAGGSYEQYF. CDR3 DNA sequence: TGCAGAGCCTCCCCGGGAGCGGGAGGGTCCTACGAGCAGTACTTC.

In this sample, this clonotype turned up a few times. The chain links TRBV29-1 to TRBJ2-1, with 10 bases identical to TRBD1. Germline assignment: CDR1 SQVTM and CDR2 ANQGSEA. The trim removed 6 bases at V and 4 bases at J, leaving 15 bases unmatched. This CDR3 is 17 amino acids long. CDR3 sequence (DNA): TGCAGCGTCGACTTCGGACAGGGGGAAAGAACATACAATGAGCAGTTCTTC. Its protein product is CSVDFGQGERTYNEQFF.

This clonotype came up a few times. The rearrangement links TRBV12-3 or TRBV12-4 to TRBJ1-6; no definite D call. V lost 3 bases, J lost 6 bases, and 3 bases lay in between. CDR3 length equals 12 residues. CDR3 loop: CASSFRNSPLHF. The CDR3, as DNA: TGTGCCAGCAGTTTTCGTAATTCACCCCTCCACTTT.

The V gene is TRBV5-5, the J gene TRBJ2-2, with 12 positions matching TRBD1. V was clipped by 3 bases and J by 3 bases; unmatched bases: 6. Looked up from germline, CDR1 is SGHKS and CDR2 is YYEKEE (reference sequence). The CDR3 contains 17 residues. The CDR3 nucleotides read TGTGCCAGCAGCTCCGGGACAGGGGGCGCTTACACCGGGGAGCTGTTTTTT. This encodes CASSSGTGGAYTGELFF.

This clonotype has at least ten counts. The chain couples TRBV12-3 or TRBV12-4 to TRBJ2-4; D is uncertain. The CDR3 has 14 amino acids. The V end was cut by 6 bases, the J end by 8 bases, with 17 bases between. CDR3 in DNA: TGTGCCAGCAGCCGCTTGGGTCTTTGGGACATTCAGTACTTC. It encodes CASSRLGLWDIQYF.

This clonotype occurred a few times. The rearrangement joins TRBV12-3 or TRBV12-4 to TRBJ2-7, with D perhaps TRBD1 (6 bases). CDR3 length: 16 residues. V shed 5 bases and J shed 2 bases, with 19 bases lying between them. CDR3 nucleotide sequence: TGTGCCAGCAGTCCCTCATTGGGGACAATTACCTACGAGCAGTACTTC. It translates to CASSPSLGTITYEQYF.

V and J are TRBV5-1 and TRBJ2-3, with D unresolved. V was clipped by 6 bases and J by 6 bases, with 8 bases between them. Germline V gene lookup returns CDR1 SGHRS and CDR2 YFSETQ. The CDR3 extends over 11 amino acids. DNA of the CDR3: TGCGCCAGCAACCAAGCGGATACGCAGTATTTT. Encoded protein: CASNQADTQYF. Based on the CDR3 plus reference TRBV5-1 and TRBJ2-3, the full variable domain is KAGVTQTPRYLIKTRGQQVTLSCSPISGHRSVSWYQQTPGQGLQFLFEYFSETQRNKGNFPGRFSGRQFSNSRSEMNVSTLELGDSALYLCASNQADTQYFGPGTRLTVL.